This T cell receptor (beta chain) stems from a study of blood T cell repertoires in COVID-19. This CDR3 has 14 residues. Germline V CDR1 and CDR2: SGHTA, FQGTGA. After removal of 5 bases from V and 4 bases from J, the junction contained 2 bases not matched to a gene. Sequenced by immunoSEQ multiplex PCR; TCRdb stores in-frame clones only, minus some. The sample carries 150,000 or so clones, roughly 83% recorded once. The sequenced sample was PBMCs or T cells enriched from blood (not recorded which). This sequence originates from a man between 70 and 80 years old who had been exposed to COVID-19. The rearrangement uses TRBV7-3 and TRBJ1-1; TRBD1 matches at 12 bases. The chain's CDR3 is CASSMGQGATEAFF. CDR3 nucleotides: TGTGCCAGCAGCATGGGACAGGGGGCCACTGAAGCTTTCTTT.